This TCR beta chain appears in the sequencing data of a study of CD8+CD57+ T cells in acquired aplastic anemia. Flow cytometry had shown expanded CD8+CD57+ cells in the patients chosen for sequencing. CDR3 length equals 14 residues. CDR1 is LNHNV and CDR2 is YYDKDF in the germline V gene (reference sequence). The V gene end was trimmed by 1 base and the J gene end by 9 bases; junction bases not matched to a gene: 2. The study's findings and limits: The study found no significant CD8+ Simpson's diversity difference between patients and controls.

Concerning this clonotype: The target antigen is unknown.

CDR3 and TCR beta VDJ profiling relied on a genomic DNA template. TCRdb used MiXCR to reprocess the reads, holding one entry per CDR3 protein. The sample contains roughly 260,000 distinct CDR3 sequences, about 44% of which appear only once. What was sequenced was sorted CD4+, CD8+, or CD8+CD57+ T cells (not recorded which) from PBMCs. V and J are TRBV15 and TRBJ1-6, with TRBD1 matching over 8 bases. The TCR sequence derives from a human donor with aplastic anemia. The CDR3 DNA reads as TGTGCCACCAGCAGAGGGACAGGGCGTTCACCCCTCCACTTT. Translated, it gives CATSRGTGRSPLHF.